This TCR beta chain was recovered during a study of blood T cell repertoires in COVID-19 (dated by TCRdb to the early 2020s). A note on the overall study: Samples from collaborators originated in the United States, Italy and Spain and spanned both the acute and convalescent phases of COVID-19. The prospective study material was composed of cDNA or gDNA derived from T cells, B-cell-depleted T cells, or PBMCs. The dataset comprised deeply sampled blood TCRbeta repertoires from subjects exposed to, actively infected with, or recovered from COVID-19. The repertoires were released in a freely available public database meant as a resource for research on the immune response to SARS-CoV-2. The samples were drawn from the first 160 participants of the ongoing ImmuneRACE study and from 1,200 or so subjects provided by 6 global collaborators. Nearly every sample came with metadata listing a de-identified subject ID, COVID-19 status, age in years and sex. Where available, HLA class I and class II types were obtained from metadata supplied by the sample provider rather than from assay-based typing. What the work shows at the level of the full study, not this receptor alone: The quantity of clinical and demographic metadata differed by source and by participant and was supplied without curation.

Including the terminal cysteine and phenylalanine, the CDR3 comprises 14 residues. This entry keeps only the CDR3 DNA: 42 bases, framed from base 1. V and J are truncated by 5 bases and 6 bases respectively, leaving an intervening sequence of 14 bases. The germline V gene specifies ENHRY as CDR1 and SYGVKD as CDR2. The immunoSEQ Assay, a bias-controlled multiplex PCR, was used to amplify TCRbeta CDR3 regions from genomic DNA. The paper's data handling went like this. The number of nucleated cells in each sample was estimated from the amplification of reference gene primers within the assay. Sequence reads were collapsed and filtered to measure the absolute abundance of every unique TCRbeta CDR3 rearrangement. Productive Simpson clonality was computed per sample as the square root of Simpson's diversity index over productive rearrangements. TCRdb holds this immuneACCESS table with in-frame rearrangements only. Some clones are missing; in checked studies, unresolved V genes explain under half, and the rest has no known cause. The V and J calls and clone size are taken from that table; D and trimming were inferred from the DNA. Present in this sample are over 200,000 clones, about 89% of which were seen just once. The ten largest clones take up 8.5% to 10% of the sample.

A second Seattle source provided samples from volunteer blood donors who had recovered from COVID-19. Each collaborating institution followed its own protocols to collect whole blood in K2EDTA tubes. For TCRbeta analysis, collaborator samples were shipped as frozen whole blood, as isolated PBMCs, or as DNA extracted from either sample type. With regard to this clone: Its antigen target is currently unknown. No base quality information exists; no much larger clone differs at one position.

Sequencing input: peripheral blood. The V gene is TRBV10-3 and the J gene is TRBJ1-5, with the identity of the D gene unclear. The receptor comes from a man aged 40-55 years who had recovered from COVID-19. The CDR3: CAISPGQAGQPQHF. The DNA sequence reads TGTGCCATCAGTCCCGGCCAGGCGGGTCAGCCCCAGCATTTT.